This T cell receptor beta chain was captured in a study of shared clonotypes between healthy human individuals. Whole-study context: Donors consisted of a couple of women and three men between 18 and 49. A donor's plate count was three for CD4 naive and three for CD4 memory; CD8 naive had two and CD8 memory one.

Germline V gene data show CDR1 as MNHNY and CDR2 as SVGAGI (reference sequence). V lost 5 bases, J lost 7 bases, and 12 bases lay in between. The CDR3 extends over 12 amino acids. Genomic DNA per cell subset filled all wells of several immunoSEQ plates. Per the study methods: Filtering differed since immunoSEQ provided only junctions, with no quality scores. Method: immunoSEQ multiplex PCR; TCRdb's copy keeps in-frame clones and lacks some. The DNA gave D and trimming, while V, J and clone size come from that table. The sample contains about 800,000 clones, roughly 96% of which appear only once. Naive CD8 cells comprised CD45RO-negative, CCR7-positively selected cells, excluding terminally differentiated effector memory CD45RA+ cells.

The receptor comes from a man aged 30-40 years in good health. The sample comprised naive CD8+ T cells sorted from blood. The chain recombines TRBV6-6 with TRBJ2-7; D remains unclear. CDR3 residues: CASSHISQEQYF. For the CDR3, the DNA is TGTGCCAGCAGTCACATTTCCCAAGAGCAGTACTTC.